Listed below are T cell receptor beta chains from one sample, sequenced in a study of blood T cell repertoires in COVID-19. Repertoires were generated with immunoSEQ multiplex PCR, while TCRdb's copy carries only in-frame clones and drops some. The sample includes some 69,000 clones, 90% of them seen just once. Material: peripheral blood. These receptors were obtained from a man between 50 and 59 years old with COVID-19, enrolled during active disease. Both conserved end residues are part of each CDR3. A D gene is named only where the DNA matches it firmly. Size values are once, few and many counts, or a class for expanded clones, and some rows have none.

cdr3_length: 15; d_call: TRBD1; clone_size: -; j_call: TRBJ2-7; v_call: TRBV6-5; cdr3_aa: CASSTRQGSAGEQYF; cdr3_nt: TGTGCCAGCAGTACCCGACAGGGGTCGGCTGGCGAGCAGTACTTC
cdr3_length: 14; d_call: TRBD1; clone_size: -; j_call: TRBJ2-7; v_call: TRBV5-5; cdr3_aa: CASSSRDSNYEQYF; cdr3_nt: TGTGCCAGCAGCTCCCGGGACAGTAACTACGAGCAGTACTTC
cdr3_length: 16; d_call: TRBD1; clone_size: -; j_call: TRBJ2-1; v_call: TRBV19; cdr3_aa: CASSITGTGGYNEQFF; cdr3_nt: TGTGCCAGTAGTATTACCGGGACAGGGGGTTACAATGAGCAGTTCTTC
cdr3_length: 15; d_call: -; clone_size: -; j_call: TRBJ1-2; v_call: TRBV13; cdr3_aa: CASRNFGGKSYGYTF; cdr3_nt: TGTGCCAGCCGAAATTTTGGGGGGAAGTCCTATGGCTACACCTTC
cdr3_length: 16; d_call: TRBD1; clone_size: -; j_call: TRBJ1-6; v_call: TRBV5-1; cdr3_aa: CASSLAGRDRDSPLHF; cdr3_nt: TGCGCCAGCAGCTTGGCCGGGCGGGACAGGGATTCACCCCTCCACTTT
cdr3_length: 13; d_call: -; clone_size: few; j_call: TRBJ1-1; v_call: TRBV12-3/TRBV12-4; cdr3_aa: CASSGQGNTEAFF; cdr3_nt: TGTGCCAGCTCAGGGCAGGGGAACACTGAAGCTTTCTTT
cdr3_length: 16; d_call: -; clone_size: -; j_call: TRBJ2-7; v_call: TRBV19; cdr3_aa: CASTLGSGGTTYEQYF; cdr3_nt: TGTGCCAGTACCTTAGGGTCTGGCGGGACCACCTACGAGCAGTACTTC
cdr3_length: 19; d_call: TRBD2; clone_size: -; j_call: TRBJ2-1; v_call: TRBV7-2; cdr3_aa: CASSSYRGTSGRGLNEQFF; cdr3_nt: TGTGCCAGCAGCTCCTATCGTGGGACTAGCGGGAGAGGGTTGAATGAGCAGTTCTTC
cdr3_length: 16; d_call: -; clone_size: -; j_call: TRBJ1-4; v_call: TRBV4-1; cdr3_aa: CASSQVPGREAEKLFF; cdr3_nt: TGCGCCAGCAGCCAAGTTCCTGGGAGGGAGGCTGAAAAACTGTTTTTT
cdr3_length: 15; d_call: TRBD2; clone_size: once; j_call: TRBJ2-7; v_call: TRBV6-5; cdr3_aa: CASSARTSASYEQYF; cdr3_nt: TGTGCCAGCAGCGCTAGGACTAGCGCGAGCTACGAGCAGTACTTC
cdr3_length: 17; d_call: -; clone_size: once; j_call: TRBJ2-6; v_call: TRBV7-2; cdr3_aa: CASSLLRGSSGANVLTF; cdr3_nt: TGTGCCAGCAGCTTATTGCGGGGAAGCTCTGGGGCCAACGTCCTGACTTTC
cdr3_length: 18; d_call: -; clone_size: -; j_call: TRBJ2-1; v_call: TRBV23-1; cdr3_aa: CASSQFLHRRISYNEQFF; cdr3_nt: TGCGCCAGCAGTCAATTCCTTCACAGGCGTATCTCCTACAATGAGCAGTTCTTC
cdr3_length: 13; d_call: -; clone_size: once; j_call: TRBJ1-1; v_call: TRBV6-4; cdr3_aa: CASREQGNTEAFF; cdr3_nt: TGTGCCAGCAGGGAGCAGGGAAACACTGAAGCTTTCTTT
cdr3_length: 15; d_call: TRBD1; clone_size: -; j_call: TRBJ1-2; v_call: TRBV6-1; cdr3_aa: CASSELGQGAAGYTF; cdr3_nt: TGTGCCAGCAGTGAACTAGGGCAGGGGGCTGCTGGCTACACCTTC
cdr3_length: 13; d_call: -; clone_size: -; j_call: TRBJ2-5; v_call: TRBV28; cdr3_aa: CASSPRGEETQYF; cdr3_nt: TGTGCCAGCAGCCCCCGGGGAGAGGAGACCCAGTACTTC
cdr3_length: 20; d_call: TRBD2; clone_size: -; j_call: TRBJ2-1; v_call: TRBV6-2/TRBV6-3; cdr3_aa: CASSYWRTSGRSSSYNEQFF; cdr3_nt: TGTGCCAGCAGTTACTGGAGGACTAGCGGGAGGTCCAGCTCCTACAATGAGCAGTTCTTC
cdr3_length: 14; d_call: -; clone_size: -; j_call: TRBJ2-1; v_call: TRBV19; cdr3_aa: CASSIGQNPNEQFF; cdr3_nt: TGTGCCAGTAGTATAGGTCAGAACCCGAATGAGCAGTTCTTC
cdr3_length: 14; d_call: -; clone_size: -; j_call: TRBJ2-7; v_call: TRBV1; cdr3_aa: CTSSQLGQGHEQYF; cdr3_nt: TGCACCAGCAGCCAACTCGGACAGGGCCACGAGCAGTACTTC
cdr3_length: 13; d_call: -; clone_size: -; j_call: TRBJ2-5; v_call: TRBV19; cdr3_aa: CASSMGRRETQYF; cdr3_nt: TGTGCCAGTAGTATGGGGCGCAGGGAGACCCAGTACTTC
cdr3_length: 11; d_call: -; clone_size: -; j_call: TRBJ2-5; v_call: TRBV7-9; cdr3_aa: CAGGWSETQYF; cdr3_nt: TGTGCCGGCGGTTGGTCGGAGACCCAGTACTTC
cdr3_length: 12; d_call: -; clone_size: -; j_call: TRBJ1-4; v_call: TRBV7-9; cdr3_aa: CASSPQGEKLFF; cdr3_nt: TGTGCCAGCAGCCCCCAGGGAGAAAAACTGTTTTTT